This TCR beta chain was observed in a study of blood T cell repertoires in COVID-19. Overall study: Italy, Spain and the United States were the sources of the convalescent and acute COVID-19 samples. The analysed material was cDNA or gDNA that came from T cells, B-cell-depleted T cells, or PBMCs.

In its sample, this clone was seen a few times. The assay was immunoSEQ multiplex PCR, and TCRdb's table has in-frame clones only and misses some. This table holds under 250,000 clones, approximately 83% found once. The origin of this receptor is a woman aged 55-70 years with acute or convalescent COVID-19. The sample taken for sequencing was peripheral blood.

The CDR3 is CASGSTGRGQPQHF. The CDR3 DNA follows: TGTGCCAGCGGATCGACAGGGAGAGGCCAGCCCCAGCATTTT. The chain has TRBV6-5 and TRBJ1-5; the match to TRBD1 covers 7 bases. The CDR3 runs to 14 residues. Germline CDR1 and CDR2: MNHEY and SVGAGI. Trimming cost V 8 bases and J 7 bases; bases outside gene matches: 11.